This T cell receptor beta chain was sequenced for a study of cytomegalovirus exposure and HLA in healthy donors. Trimming stripped 2 bases from V and 0 bases from J, with 8 bases between. This CDR3 is built from 15 residues. Germline V gene sequence: CDR1 KGHSH, CDR2 LQKENI. Study-level findings and limits: Later analysis revealed greater clonal expansion in HLA-associated TCR beta chains than in equally common others. Being productive about 87% or about 30% of the time was typical of most TCR beta V segments in an earlier analysis. Information on immune exposure was restricted to one variable (CMV serostatus). Cytomegalovirus status was reportedly diagnosed by the classifier with high sensitivity and specificity.

The PCR was carried out with 60 Vbeta primers and 13 Jbeta primers. TCRdb keeps only in-frame clones here, not all; method: immunoSEQ multiplex PCR. The sample includes 200,000 to 300,000 clones, around four fifths seen only once; the top ten take approximately 2%. Comments on this clone: Antigen specificity is unknown.

The chain recombines TRBV18 with TRBJ2-1; D ambiguous. Sequencing used PBMCs. The clonotype was recovered from a woman aged 40 to 50 in good health and CMV-seropositive. The CDR3 DNA follows: TGTGCCAGCTCACCAAAATCTAGCTCCTACAATGAGCAGTTCTTC. It specifies CASSPKSSSYNEQFF.